This T cell receptor (beta chain) emerged from a study of blood T cell repertoires in COVID-19. About the study: Sites across the United States, Italy and Spain contributed samples from acute and convalescent COVID-19.

Original methodology: From reference gene primer amplification, estimates of nucleated cell counts were derived. Libraries were prepared by immunoSEQ multiplex PCR; TCRdb keeps only in-frame clonotypes and omits some of them. D and trimming were read from the DNA, whereas the V and J calls and clone size are those reported in that table. The repertoire includes about 260,000 clones, 70% to 90% of them detected once, and 4.6% sits in the top ten. This clone is a singleton in its sample. Trimming removed 5 bases from V and 5 bases from J; junction bases left unmatched: 6. The length of the CDR3 is 14 residues. Germline lookup yields CDR1 MRHNA and CDR2 SNTAGT.

The receptor's source is a man aged 60-69 years who had recovered from COVID-19. The sequencing input was peripheral blood. The chain joins TRBV6-4 to TRBJ2-5; 9 bases map to TRBD1. The CDR3 loop reads CASSPTGGWETQYF. CDR3 sequence (DNA): TGTGCCAGCAGTCCAACAGGGGGCTGGGAGACCCAGTACTTC.